Each of the 25 T cell receptor beta chains below was sequenced from the same sample in a study of tumour-infiltrating T cells in Burkitt lymphoma. Clones were sequenced by immunoSEQ multiplex PCR, and TCRdb holds only the in-frame ones, with some missing. The sample carries 1,500 to 2,000 clones, approximately 17% recorded once. The sequenced material came from tumor tissue. The receptors originated from a human donor with diffuse large B-cell lymphoma.

This clone is classed as large. The rearrangement uses TRBV9 and TRBJ2-1, with D possibly TRBD2 on 5 matching bases. V was clipped by 4 bases and J by 7 bases, with 15 bases between them. In germline, CDR1 is SGDLS, CDR2 YYNGEE. This CDR3 has 14 residues. The chain's CDR3 is CASSFEASGNEQFF. In nucleotides, the CDR3 is TGTGCCAGCAGCTTCGAGGCTTCGGGAAATGAGCAGTTCTTC.

CDR3 DNA sequence: TGCAGCGTTTCCCAGGGAAGCACTGAAGCTTTCTTT. Encoded protein: CSVSQGSTEAFF. The rearrangement uses TRBV29-1 and TRBJ1-1, with TRBD1 as a possible D gene (5 bases). Trimming pared 5 bases from V and 4 bases from J, leaving 11 bases between. Germline CDR1 is SQVTM and CDR2 is ANQGSEA. There are 12 residues in the CDR3. The full variable domain, its missing parts supplied by reference TRBV29-1 and TRBJ1-1, is SAVISQKPSRDICQRGTSLTIQCQVDSQVTMMFWYRQQPGQSLTLIATANQGSEATYESGFVIDKFPISRPNLTFSTLTVSNMSPEDSSIYLCSVSQGSTEAFFGQGTRLTVV.

V gene TRBV6-5 combines with J gene TRBJ1-3; D not certain. The CDR3 spans 15 residues. CDR1 and CDR2 from the germline V gene are MNHEY and SVGAGI. V was trimmed by 2 bases and J by 0 bases, leaving 8 bases between them. The CDR3: CASSYASSSGNTIYF. In DNA, the CDR3 is TGTGCCAGCAGTTACGCCTCCTCCTCTGGAAACACCATATATTTT.

This clone has more than one count but fewer than ten. The chain couples TRBV28 to TRBJ1-5, with a tentative D call TRBD1 (6 bases). Germline V gene data show CDR1 as MDHEN and CDR2 as SYDVKM. Between the trimmed V and J ends, which lost 6 bases and 1 base, there was a span of 13 bases. CDR3 length: 15 residues. CDR3 in DNA: TGTGCCAGCAGCAAGGGGGGGTTAAGCAATCAGCCCCAGCATTTT. This gives the protein CASSKGGLSNQPQHF.

This clone was seen more than once but under ten times. The chain recombines TRBV2 with TRBJ1-3; D is uncertain. The CDR3 has 14 amino acids. Germline-derived CDR1 and CDR2 are SNHLY and FYNNEI. V dropped 7 bases and J dropped 0 bases, with 10 bases sitting between them. The CDR3 nucleotides read TGTGCCAGCATAGTCCCGGGCTCTGGAAACACCATATATTTT. Its translation: CASIVPGSGNTIYF.

This clone was seen more than once but under ten times. The chain recombines TRBV20-1 with TRBJ2-7; D unclear. The CDR3 length is 11 residues. Trimming shortened V by 3 bases and J by 4 bases, and 7 bases separated the two germline ends. The germline gives CDR1 DFQATT, CDR2 SNEGSKA (reference sequence). The CDR3 DNA sequence: TGCAGTGCTAGCGACGGTTACGAGCAGTACTTC. The encoded protein is CSASDGYEQYF.

This clone was seen only a few times. The chain combines TRBV5-1 with TRBJ1-3; D gene unclear. Trimming removed 1 base at V and 0 bases at J, with 11 bases between. Germline CDR1 reads SGHRS; CDR2 reads YFSETQ. This CDR3 region has 16 residues. CDR3 bases: TGCGCCAGCAGCTTGAAGGCGCCCCACTCTGGAAACACCATATATTTT. Translation: CASSLKAPHSGNTIYF. Combining the CDR3 with reference TRBV5-1 and TRBJ1-3 gives the whole variable domain KAGVTQTPRYLIKTRGQQVTLSCSPISGHRSVSWYQQTPGQGLQFLFEYFSETQRNKGNFPGRFSGRQFSNSRSEMNVSTLELGDSALYLCASSLKAPHSGNTIYFGEGSWLTVV.

This clone has more than one count but fewer than ten. This chain links TRBV6-6 with TRBJ2-2; D may be TRBD1 (5 bases). V lost 2 bases and J 3 bases, leaving 7 bases between the germline ends. The CDR3 sequence is 14 residues long. Germline values: CDR1 MNHNY, CDR2 SVGAGI (reference sequence). The CDR3 DNA reads as TGTGCCAGCAGTTACAGACAGTACACCGGGGAGCTGTTTTTT. Residues: CASSYRQYTGELFF.

The chain couples TRBV19 to TRBJ1-2; D uncertain. Trimming left V 0 bases short and J 5 bases short, with 16 bases between. CDR1 is LNHDA and CDR2 is SQIVND in the germline V gene (reference sequence). The CDR3 is 16 residues long. DNA of the CDR3: TGTGCCAGTAGTATAGATGGGCTTACGCCGGTTTATGGCTACACCTTC. It translates to CASSIDGLTPVYGYTF.

This clone was counted between two and nine times. This chain uses TRBV6-5 with TRBJ1-1; the D is unclear. The V and J ends lost 2 bases and 1 base respectively, with 5 bases between them. The CDR3 loop spans 13 amino acids. Looked up from germline, CDR1 is MNHEY and CDR2 is SVGAGI. The CDR3 sequence: CASSYKWNTEAFF. CDR3 in DNA: TGTGCCAGCAGTTACAAGTGGAACACTGAAGCTTTCTTT.

This clone was recorded a few times. V is TRBV5-1 and J is TRBJ1-1; D might be TRBD1 (5 bases). Germline V gives CDR1 SGHRS, CDR2 YFSETQ. The CDR3 has 15 amino acids. Trimming removed 2 bases at V and 0 bases at J, with 11 bases between. CDR3 sequence (DNA): TGCGCCAGCAGCTTACAGTCGACAGTGAACACTGAAGCTTTCTTT. Translating it yields CASSLQSTVNTEAFF.

This clone appeared a few times. The CDR3 DNA reads as TGTGCCAGCAGCTTACGAGAGCGGGGCCTCACAGATACGCAGTATTTT. This translates into CASSLRERGLTDTQYF. The rearrangement joins TRBV7-8 to TRBJ2-3, with 7 nucleotides matching TRBD2. The J segment lost 2 bases and the V segment lost 2 bases, leaving 7 bases of the junction unmatched. The CDR3 runs 16 residues. Germline V CDR1 and CDR2: SGHVS, FQNEAQ.

A few counts support this clone. The gene calls are TRBV19 and TRBJ1-2; D perhaps matches TRBD1 (6 bases). V was clipped by 6 bases and J by 4 bases, with 12 bases between them. The CDR3 loop spans 13 amino acids. The germline V gene encodes CDR1 LNHDA and CDR2 SQIVND (reference sequence). The CDR3 loop reads CASRPRGAYGYTF. The CDR3 DNA reads as TGTGCCAGTAGACCTCGGGGGGCCTATGGCTACACCTTC.

This clone was seen a few times. This chain connects TRBV6-5 to TRBJ2-5; D may correspond to TRBD1 or TRBD2 (5 bases each). The V end was cut by 0 bases, the J end by 4 bases, with 15 bases between. Per the germline V gene, CDR1 is MNHEY and CDR2 is SVGAGI. This CDR3 has 16 residues. The CDR3 region has the DNA TGTGCCAGCAGTTACTCGTTATTCGGGGCCCCAGAGACCCAGTACTTC. Translating it yields CASSYSLFGAPETQYF.

This clone was detected only a few times. The CDR3 DNA reads as TGCGCCAGCAGCTTGTCGGGGACAGCATATGGCTACACCTTC. Amino acids: CASSLSGTAYGYTF. The rearrangement joins TRBV5-1 to TRBJ1-2; TRBD1 matches at 7 bases. Trimming took 1 base from V and 5 from J; bases not matched to a gene: 5. The CDR3 has 14 amino acids. In germline, CDR1 is SGHRS, CDR2 YFSETQ.

The chain is built from TRBV6-5 and TRBJ2-2, with D perhaps TRBD1 (5 bases). CDR1 and CDR2 from the germline V gene are MNHEY and SVGAGI. The CDR3 spans 13 residues. Trimming cost V 6 bases and J 7 bases, with 12 bases left between them. The CDR3 loop is CASRAGIYGELFF. The CDR3, as DNA: TGTGCCAGCAGGGCAGGGATTTACGGGGAGCTGTTTTTT.

Of note for this clone: Other DNA sequences within the sample encode an identical CDR3. This chain links TRBV4-1 with TRBJ1-5, with a weak D call TRBD1 (5 bases). Germline CDR1 is MGHRA and CDR2 is YSYEKL. V was trimmed by 4 bases and J by 1 base, leaving 11 bases between them. This CDR3 region has 15 residues. The CDR3 bases are TGCGCCAGCAGCCTTGGGGAGGGGAGCAATCAGCCCCAGCATTTT. Amino acid sequence: CASSLGEGSNQPQHF.

This clone was detected only a few times. J is TRBJ1-6 and V is TRBV6-6; D uncertain. The germline V and J ends were trimmed by 4 bases and 7 bases, with 17 bases remaining between them. The CDR3 is made up of 16 amino acids. The germline V gene encodes CDR1 MNHNY and CDR2 SVGAGI (reference sequence). CDR3 region: CASSSLGRGLNSPLHF. The CDR3 DNA follows: TGTGCCAGCAGTTCCCTCGGGAGAGGGCTCAATTCACCCCTCCACTTT.

The chain links TRBV27 to TRBJ2-5; D may be TRBD1 (6 bases). The CDR3 runs to 14 residues. Trimming stripped 3 bases from V and 2 bases from J, with 10 bases between. The germline V gene encodes CDR1 MNHEY and CDR2 SMNVEV (reference sequence). This chain's CDR3 is CASSFKGQQETQYF. DNA of the CDR3: TGTGCCAGCAGTTTCAAAGGACAGCAAGAGACCCAGTACTTC.

This clone was counted only a few times. This chain uses TRBV29-1 with TRBJ2-1, with 11 positions matching TRBD1. Trimming at V came to 5 bases and at J to 5 bases, leaving 8 bases not matched to a gene. This CDR3 region has 15 residues. Germline loops: CDR1 SQVTM, CDR2 ANQGSEA. The CDR3 region is CSVSPRDRGDNEQFF. CDR3 bases: TGCAGCGTTTCCCCCCGGGACAGGGGGGACAATGAGCAGTTCTTC.

This clone was detected only a few times. The germline gene is not matched at one end of the junction; a read error may be the cause. The chain carries TRBV11-2 and TRBJ1-2; tentative D call: TRBD1 (5 bases). CDR3 length: 11 residues. Germline CDR1 is SGHAT and CDR2 is FQNNGV. CDR3 bases: TGTGCCAGCAGCTCAAATGGGGGATCAGTCTTC. This translates into CASSSNGGSVF.

Only a few counts were recorded for this clone. A read error may account for a junction end that differs from germline. This sequence joins TRBV7-7 and TRBJ2-5, with TRBD1 matching over 7 bases. Germline V lookup: CDR1 SSHAT, CDR2 FNYEAQ (reference sequence). The CDR3 has 15 amino acids. The CDR3 DNA is TGTGCTAGCAGCTTAGATCCGGGACAGCAAGAGACCCAGTACTTC. Protein: CASSLDPGQQETQYF.

The chain joins TRBV7-2 to TRBJ1-4; unclear D gene. The CDR3 extends over 15 amino acids. Germline CDR1 and CDR2: SGHTA and FQGNSA. V was shortened by 1 base and J by 7 bases, with 13 bases between the two germline ends. The CDR3 region is CASSLGMAPGEKLFF. The CDR3, as DNA: TGTGCCAGCAGCTTAGGAATGGCCCCCGGTGAAAAACTGTTTTTT.

There are a few counts of this clone. The chain uses TRBV5-1 and TRBJ1-6; 8 bases map to TRBD1. The CDR3 has 15 residues. Per germline, CDR1 SGHRS and CDR2 YFSETQ. J lost 7 bases, V lost 1 base, and 4 bases had no gene match. CDR3 sequence: CASSLSQGANSPLHF. Here the CDR3 DNA reads TGCGCCAGCAGCTTGAGCCAGGGGGCGAATTCACCCCTCCACTTT.

This sequence joins TRBV4-2 and TRBJ1-4; D remains ambiguous. V lost 4 bases and J lost 3, with 9 bases in between. The germline CDR1 and CDR2 sequences are LGHNA and YNFKEQ. The CDR3 runs 14 residues. Written as DNA, the CDR3 is TGTGCCAGCAGCCCTAGGAGCTCTAATGAAAAACTGTTTTTT. Residues: CASSPRSSNEKLFF.